This T cell receptor beta chain was sequenced during a study of T cell responses to AZD1222 COVID-19 vaccine. The protocol was immunoSEQ multiplex PCR, while the TCRdb copy is restricted to in-frame clones and leaves out a portion. The sample lists about 120,000 clones, about 90% occurring once. Trimming stripped 4 bases from V and 4 bases from J, with 7 bases between. CDR1 is SGHTA and CDR2 is FQGTGA in the germline V gene. The CDR3 totals 13 residues. A single count supports this clone. The sample here was peripheral blood, taken 28 days after the second AZD1222 dose. This rearrangement joins TRBV7-3 to TRBJ2-2, with D uncertain. The receptor was derived from an adult who received the AZD1222 COVID-19 vaccine. Written as DNA, the CDR3 is TGTGCCAGCAGCTCTCCCGGCACCGGGGAGCTGTTTTTT. This gives the protein CASSSPGTGELFF.